This TCR beta chain was identified in a study of blood T cell repertoires in COVID-19. Clones were read by immunoSEQ multiplex PCR, and TCRdb kept only the in-frame ones, dropping some. The sample records fewer than 120,000 clones, less than 85% being singletons. This CDR3 comprises 16 residues. Trimming cost V 4 bases and J 0 bases; bases outside gene matches: 8. The germline gives CDR1 SGHRS, CDR2 YFSETQ. Input material: peripheral blood. The chain joins TRBV5-1 to TRBJ2-3, with 7 bases fitting TRBD2. The TCR was taken from a woman aged 80 or over with acute or convalescent COVID-19. CDR3 region: CASSQLTSASTDTQYF. The CDR3 bases are TGCGCCAGCAGCCAACTTACTAGCGCGAGCACAGATACGCAGTATTTT.